The 15 T cell receptor beta chains presented below share a single source sample, sequenced in a study of regulatory T cells in long-lasting Graves disease. Time point defined: newly diagnosed GD, antithyroid drugs for less than 3 months. Making the TCR library involved RNA that had been extracted from PBMCs. CDR3-region Arm-PCR and iRepertoire HTBI primers produced the TCR beta libraries. Via MiXCR, TCRdb re-called the multiplex PCR reads, giving one row per CDR3 protein. The sample holds some 560,000 distinct CDR3 sequences, 16% seen once. These sequences were also reported in another study, on T cells in Graves' hyperthyroidism and ophthalmopathy.

The sample here was peripheral blood mononuclear cells (PBMCs), taken at new diagnosis, from a patient treated with antithyroid drugs. These receptors were obtained from a middle-aged woman with Graves disease.

Concerning this clonotype: A much bigger clone sits one base away, suggesting this may be a read error. This rearrangement joins TRBV7-9 to TRBJ2-1, with D perhaps given as TRBD1 or TRBD2 (5 bases each). The length of the CDR3 is 15 residues. The germline CDR1 and CDR2 sequences are SEHNR and FQNEAQ (reference sequence). V was shortened by 5 bases and J by 9 bases, with 20 bases between the two germline ends. The CDR3 reads CASSPPGRQAIEQFF. CDR3 nucleotide sequence: TGTGCCAGCAGCCCTCCGGGACGCCAGGCAATTGAGCAGTTCTTC. Full variable domain (rest looked up from reference TRBV7-9 and TRBJ2-1): DTGVSQNPRHKITKRGQNVTFRCDPISEHNRLYWYRQTLGQGPEFLTYFQNEAQLEKSRLLSDRFSAERPKGSFSTLEIQRTEQGDSAMYLCASSPPGRQAIEQFFGPGTRLTVL.

This clonotype has just a few counts. This chain connects TRBV20-1 to TRBJ1-1, with D possibly being TRBD1 (5 bases). This CDR3 contains 16 residues. V lost 2 bases to trimming and J lost 5 bases, with 21 bases between them. Germline CDR1 reads DFQATT; CDR2 reads SNEGSKA (reference sequence). CDR3 DNA sequence: TGCAGTGCTAGATCCGACAGCGCCGTTCGAAGAACTGAAGCTTTCTTT. Translating it yields CSARSDSAVRRTEAFF.

The chain links TRBV28 to TRBJ1-1; possibly TRBD1 for D (5 bases). V dropped 5 bases and J dropped 6 bases, with 19 bases sitting between them. Germline assignment: CDR1 MDHEN and CDR2 SYDVKM. This CDR3 is built from 15 residues. CDR3 sequence reads: CASSLPSGGAAEAFF. In DNA, the CDR3 is TGTGCCAGCAGTCTACCCTCCGGGGGTGCCGCTGAAGCTTTCTTT.

The table lists this clonotype with many counts. This rearrangement joins TRBV11-1 to TRBJ2-7, with D perhaps TRBD1 (6 bases). V was trimmed by 5 bases and J by 4 bases, leaving 15 bases between them. Germline-derived CDR1 and CDR2 are SGHAT and FQDESV (reference sequence). The CDR3 contains 14 residues. CDR3 sequence reads: CASSIWGQGYEQYF. Here the CDR3 DNA reads TGTGCCAGCAGCATCTGGGGGCAGGGATACGAGCAGTACTTC.

This clonotype has just a few counts. The chain is built from TRBV19 and TRBJ1-5; D gene ambiguous. Germline V CDR1 and CDR2: LNHDA, SQIVND (reference sequence). CDR3 length equals 15 residues. The V gene lost 7 bases and the J gene lost 4 bases, with 17 bases spanning the gap. The CDR3 DNA is TGTGCCAGTACCCAAGGCGGGCAGGCTAATCAGCCCCAGCATTTT. It encodes CASTQGGQANQPQHF.

This clonotype was counted only a few times. A much larger clonotype is one base distant, so this may be a read error. V gene TRBV12-3 or TRBV12-4 combines with J gene TRBJ2-5; 9 bases fit TRBD2. V lost 8 bases to trimming and J lost 2 bases; unmatched junction nucleotides: 9. CDR3 size: 15 residues. The CDR3 reads CASWGGGALQETQYF. CDR3 sequence (DNA): TGTGCCAGCTGGGGCGGGGGGGCGTTACAAGAGACCCAGTACTTC.

The chain has TRBV18 and TRBJ1-4; 10 nucleotides agree with TRBD1. Germline lookup yields CDR1 KGHSH and CDR2 LQKENI. The V segment lost 0 bases and the J segment 6 bases; nucleotides outside the gene matches: 1. This CDR3 comprises 15 residues. The CDR3 protein is CASSPPGQGYEKLFF. As DNA, the CDR3 is TGTGCCAGCTCACCACCGGGACAGGGGTATGAAAAACTGTTTTTT. Variable domain in full (rest from reference TRBV18 and TRBJ1-4): NAGVMQNPRHLVRRRGQEARLRCSPMKGHSHVYWYRQLPEEGLKFMVYLQKENIIDESGMPKERFSAEFPKEGPSILRIQQVVRGDSAAYFCASSPPGQGYEKLFFGSGTQLSVL.

This clonotype occurred many times. The rearrangement joins TRBV11-2 to TRBJ2-7; 8 positions agree with TRBD2. Germline V gene data show CDR1 as SGHAT and CDR2 as FQNNGV. After removal of 5 bases from V and 5 bases from J, the junction contained 11 bases not matched to a gene. There are 15 residues in the CDR3. The CDR3 reads CASSITSGGWNEQYF. The CDR3 coding sequence is TGTGCCAGCAGCATTACCTCGGGGGGGTGGAACGAGCAGTACTTC. Based on the CDR3 plus reference TRBV11-2 and TRBJ2-7, the full variable domain is EAGVAQSPRYKIIEKRQSVAFWCNPISGHATLYWYQQILGQGPKLLIQFQNNGVVDDSQLPKDRFSAERLKGVDSTLKIQPAKLEDSAVYLCASSITSGGWNEQYFGPGTRLTVT.

This clonotype was seen many times. The genes are TRBV11-3 and TRBJ1-1, with TRBD1 matching over 7 bases. After removal of 6 bases from V and 11 bases from J, the junction contained 9 bases not matched to a gene. The CDR3 is 12 amino acids. The germline gives CDR1 SGHNT, CDR2 YENEEA. The CDR3, as DNA: TGTGCCAGCAGTCATACAGGGGTCGTGGCTTTCTTT. Translated, it gives CASSHTGVVAFF.

This clonotype was detected many times. V is TRBV5-1 and J is TRBJ2-3; TRBD2 might be the D (5 bases). In germline, CDR1 is SGHRS, CDR2 YFSETQ. There are 16 residues in the CDR3. V lost 4 bases and J lost 0, with 15 bases in between. The CDR3 here is CASSARVSPSTDTQYF. In DNA, the CDR3 is TGCGCCAGCAGCGCGAGGGTTTCTCCTAGCACAGATACGCAGTATTTT.

This clonotype was counted at least ten times. The rearrangement uses TRBV2 and TRBJ2-7, with 11 bases fitting TRBD2. V shed 7 bases and J 3 bases; nucleotides not matched to a gene: 2. The CDR3 is 13 amino acids. Germline V gene data show CDR1 as SNHLY and CDR2 as FYNNEI. The CDR3 region is CASIGTSGYEQYF. The CDR3 DNA is TGTGCCAGCATTGGGACTAGCGGCTACGAGCAGTACTTC.

There are a few counts of this clonotype. The chain has TRBV7-2 and TRBJ2-7; D is perhaps TRBD1 (6 bases). Between the trimmed V and J ends, which lost 5 bases and 2 bases, there was a span of 10 bases. This CDR3 region has 13 residues. Looked up from germline, CDR1 is SGHTA and CDR2 is FQGNSA. The CDR3 loop reads CASSNGQTYEQYF. The CDR3 coding sequence is TGTGCCAGCAGCAATGGACAGACCTACGAGCAGTACTTC. Using reference TRBV7-2 and TRBJ2-7 for the parts outside the CDR3, the full variable domain is GAGVSQSPSNKVTEKGKDVELRCDPISGHTALYWYRQSLGQGLEFLIYFQGNSAPDKSGLPSDRFSAERTGGSVSTLTIQRTQQEDSAVYLCASSNGQTYEQYFGPGTRLTVT.

This clonotype was counted many times. The CDR3 sequence: CASSLADRHYGYTF. The CDR3 bases are TGTGCCAGCAGCTTGGCAGACAGGCACTATGGCTACACCTTC. The V gene is TRBV5-4, the J gene TRBJ1-2; TRBD1 might be the D (6 bases). Germline loops: CDR1 SGHNT, CDR2 YYREEE (reference sequence). V was cut by 0 bases and J by 3 bases, with 9 bases left in between. This CDR3 region has 14 residues.

This clonotype was found many times. This rearrangement joins TRBV20-1 to TRBJ2-1, with a weak D call TRBD1 (6 bases). CDR3 length equals 18 residues. The germline CDR1 and CDR2 sequences are DFQATT and SNEGSKA (reference sequence). The germline V and J ends were trimmed by 0 bases and 0 bases, with 18 bases remaining between them. CDR3: CSARESGQGIFSYNEQFF. CDR3 coding DNA: TGCAGTGCTAGAGAATCGGGTCAGGGGATCTTCTCCTACAATGAGCAGTTCTTC.

The genes are TRBV7-3 and TRBJ1-6; possibly TRBD1 for D (5 bases). Germline V gene data show CDR1 as SGHTA and CDR2 as FQGTGA. CDR3 size: 13 residues. The V end was cut by 4 bases, the J end by 8 bases, with 9 bases between. CDR3 in amino acids: CASSYDSHSPLHF. The DNA for the CDR3 is TGTGCCAGCAGCTATGACAGCCATTCACCCCTCCACTTT.